The clone carrying this T cell receptor beta chain has at least ten counts. Its antigen is undetermined. This sample stems from a study of T cells after yellow fever vaccination. Study-level background: SMART-Seq v4 Ultra Low Input prepared libraries from low-cell fractions. Findings of the study overall: High-abundance clonotypes from the bulk population could contaminate FACS-sorted repertoires. Among primary-vaccination clones, most reappeared after the booster, at about 95% for CD4 and 88% for CD8.

Germline V gene sequence: CDR1 ENHRY, CDR2 SYGVKD. The CDR3 covers 18 residues. Unmatched junction bases numbered 12, after V lost 4 bases and J lost 2 bases. A universal primer site and UMIs were added as TCR cDNA was made by 5'RACE template switching. TCRdb processed the 5' RACE reads anew with MiXCR; each CDR3 protein has one entry. The repertoire consists of about 330,000 distinct CDR3 sequences, with over 3.5% occurring once and the leading ten covering just under 25%. The specimen comprised PBMCs, sampled 5 days after the yellow fever booster vaccination. This TCR derives from a man aged 18-30 years who received the YFV17D yellow fever vaccine. The chain combines TRBV10-3 with TRBJ1-5; 9 bases are shared with TRBD1. This CDR3 reads CAISGSSTGGSGNQPQHF. DNA of the CDR3: TGTGCCATCAGTGGCTCCTCGACAGGGGGATCGGGCAATCAGCCCCAGCATTTT.